This T cell receptor (beta chain) emerged from a study of Ad26.COV2.S vaccination and SARS-CoV-2 variants. TCRdb's table, derived via immunoSEQ multiplex PCR, lists solely in-frame clones and lacks some. The repertoire holds 300,000 to 400,000 clones, about 85% seen once, with 2.5% to 3.5% in the top ten. Stated treatment: 19 received Ad26.COV2.S at low or high dose, single or two shots; about 5 received placebo; per-sample allocation not given. Each sample was drawn 63 days after the first injection (of vaccine or placebo). This TCR was sampled from a person between 18 and 65 years old who received the Ad26.COV2.S COVID-19 vaccine or a placebo. This specimen was peripheral blood, taken in a trial of Ad26.COV2.S vaccine versus placebo.

The CDR3 sequence: CATKKGQRSGANVLTF. CDR3 DNA: TGTGCCACCAAGAAGGGACAGAGGTCTGGGGCCAACGTCCTGACTTTC. V usage is TRBV15 and J usage is TRBJ2-6, with TRBD1 matching 7 bases. Trimming at V came to 7 bases and at J to 1 base, leaving 7 bases not matched to a gene. The CDR3 has 16 residues. Germline V gives CDR1 LNHNV, CDR2 YYDKDF (reference sequence).